The 25 T cell receptor beta chains presented below share a single source sample, sequenced in a study of Ad26.COV2.S vaccination and SARS-CoV-2 variants. The assay was immunoSEQ multiplex PCR, and TCRdb's table has in-frame clones only and misses some. The sample has roughly 680,000 clones; more than 70% are singletons. Regarding treatment: some 20 received Ad26.COV2.S at low or high dose, single or two shots; roughly five received placebo; per-sample allocation not given. Specimen acquisition occurred on day 63 following the initial vaccine or placebo injection. Here the sequenced sample was peripheral blood, taken in a trial of Ad26.COV2.S vaccine versus placebo. Receptors originate from a person aged 18-65 years who received the Ad26.COV2.S COVID-19 vaccine or a placebo.

The CDR3 loop is CASSVQGVLSNQPQHF. In DNA, the CDR3 is TGTGCCAGCAGCGTACAGGGGGTTTTGAGCAATCAGCCCCAGCATTTT. The chain uses TRBV5-6 and TRBJ1-5; 8 positions agree with TRBD1. V shed 4 bases and J 1 base; nucleotides not matched to a gene: 7. Germline V CDR1 and CDR2: SGHDT, YYEEEE. This CDR3 is 16 amino acids long.

The genes are TRBV7-9 and TRBJ1-2, with TRBD1 matching over 7 bases. This CDR3 has 11 amino acids. The germline gives CDR1 SEHNR, CDR2 FQNEAQ (reference sequence). V gave up 4 bases and J gave up 10 bases; unmatched junction bases: 3. Here the CDR3 reads CASSWDSSYTF. DNA for the CDR3: TGTGCCAGCAGCTGGGACAGTTCCTACACCTTC.

This clone came up once. The chain joins TRBV3-1 (or the pseudogene TRBV3-2) to TRBJ2-1; TRBD1 matches at 9 bases. The germline V gene encodes CDR1 LGHDT and CDR2 YNNKEL (reference sequence). This CDR3 has 15 amino acids. V dropped 5 bases and J dropped 3; count of bases not matched to a gene: 5. CDR3 in amino acids: CASSSRDRVYNEQFF. CDR3 in DNA: TGTGCCAGCAGCTCACGGGACAGGGTCTACAATGAGCAGTTCTTC.

The chain couples TRBV5-1 to TRBJ2-1, with 12 bases matching TRBD2. This CDR3 contains 16 residues. CDR1 SGHRS and CDR2 YFSETQ come from the germline V gene. The J segment lost 10 bases and the V segment lost 4 bases, leaving 12 bases of the junction unmatched. The CDR3, as DNA: TGCGCCAGCAGCCCCGGCCAACTAGCGGGGGGCCGGGAGCAGTTCTTC. Translating it yields CASSPGQLAGGREQFF.

The V and J genes are TRBV3-1 (or the pseudogene TRBV3-2) and TRBJ1-1; TRBD1 aligns across 7 bases. Germline V gives CDR1 LGHDT, CDR2 YNNKEL (reference sequence). The CDR3 runs to 14 residues. Unmatched junction bases numbered 5, after V lost 6 bases and J lost 1 base. The DNA for the CDR3 is TGTGCCAGCAGACCGGACAGGCAGAACACTGAAGCTTTCTTT. This encodes CASRPDRQNTEAFF.

The rearrangement uses TRBV10-3 and TRBJ2-7, with a tentative D call TRBD2 (5 bases). Germline V gene sequence: CDR1 ENHRY, CDR2 SYGVKD. This CDR3 is built from 15 residues. Trimming removed 2 bases at V and 5 bases at J, with 16 bases between. The CDR3 coding sequence is TGTGCCATCAGTGAGGCGAGCGAGGCGAGGGACGAGCAGTACTTC. It codes for CAISEASEARDEQYF.

This clone has a single count. This chain joins TRBV7-9 and TRBJ1-4; TRBD1 matches 7 bases. CDR1 and CDR2 from the germline V gene are SEHNR and FQNEAQ (reference sequence). J was trimmed by 3 bases and V by 5 bases; bases with no gene match: 9. The CDR3 is made up of 16 amino acids. The CDR3 here is CASSVRPGTANEKLFF. Here the CDR3 DNA reads TGTGCCAGCAGCGTCCGGCCCGGGACAGCTAATGAAAAACTGTTTTTT.

The CDR3 sequence: CASSIQGASGYTF. DNA of the CDR3: TGTGCCAGCAGTATACAGGGGGCTTCGGGCTACACCTTC. This chain uses TRBV12-3 or TRBV12-4 with TRBJ1-2; 9 nucleotides agree with TRBD1. This CDR3 region has 13 residues. The V and J ends lost 5 bases and 8 bases, in that order; junction bases with no gene match: 6.

The chain couples TRBV6-5 to TRBJ2-7; perhaps TRBD2 as D (6 bases). With 2 bases removed from V and 3 bases from J, the gap between germline ends came to 14 bases. The length of the CDR3 is 15 residues. Germline loops: CDR1 MNHEY, CDR2 SVGAGI. The DNA of the CDR3 is TGTGCCAGCAGTTACGATTTTAGCGGCTACTACGAGCAGTACTTC. Amino acid sequence: CASSYDFSGYYEQYF.

This rearrangement joins TRBV11-3 to TRBJ2-3; 7 bases align to TRBD2. The germline V gene encodes CDR1 SGHNT and CDR2 YENEEA. The CDR3 is made up of 16 amino acids. The junction had 10 bases not matched to a gene; V was cut back by 5 bases and J by 2 bases. This CDR3 is CASSRGTSDATDTQYF. DNA for the CDR3: TGTGCCAGCAGCCGCGGAACTAGCGACGCCACAGATACGCAGTATTTT.

The chain employs TRBV27 and TRBJ2-1, with D possibly being TRBD2 (5 bases). Trimming removed 5 bases from V and 0 bases from J, with 11 bases in between. The CDR3 extends over 15 amino acids. Germline CDR1 and CDR2: MNHEY and SMNVEV (reference sequence). This chain's CDR3 is CASSTTGSSYNEQFF. As DNA, the CDR3 is TGTGCCAGCAGTACGACTGGGAGCTCCTACAATGAGCAGTTCTTC.

This chain connects TRBV24-1 to TRBJ2-3, with 12 bases matching TRBD2. Germline loops: CDR1 KGHDR, CDR2 SFDVKD. The length of the CDR3 is 18 residues. The V segment lost 2 bases and the J segment 3 bases; nucleotides outside the gene matches: 8. DNA for the CDR3: TGTGCCACCAGTGATTCCATGTCTAGCGGGAGGGTGACAGATACGCAGTATTTT. The encoded protein is CATSDSMSSGRVTDTQYF.

V usage is TRBV6-1 and J usage is TRBJ1-6; TRBD1 matches at 9 bases. The CDR3 loop spans 15 amino acids. Germline CDR1 and CDR2: MNHNS and SASEGT. After removal of 1 base from V and 9 bases from J, the junction contained 4 bases not matched to a gene. The chain's CDR3 is CASSEGTGAFSPLHF. Written as DNA, the CDR3 is TGTGCCAGCAGTGAAGGGACAGGGGCGTTTTCACCCCTCCACTTT.

V usage is TRBV27 and J usage is TRBJ2-7; the match to TRBD1 covers 8 bases. The CDR3 contains 14 residues. The ends lost 3 bases at V and 7 bases at J; junction bases unmatched: 8. Looked up from germline, CDR1 is MNHEY and CDR2 is SMNVEV (reference sequence). CDR3: CASSLAGTGAEQYF. In DNA form, the CDR3 reads TGTGCCAGCAGTTTGGCCGGGACAGGCGCAGAGCAGTACTTC.

A note on this clone: The sample holds other DNA sequences that translate to the same CDR3. The V gene is TRBV19, the J gene TRBJ2-5; the match to TRBD1 covers 8 bases. CDR3 length: 14 amino acids. The V and J ends lost 4 bases and 6 bases, in that order; junction bases with no gene match: 7. Germline CDR1 is LNHDA and CDR2 is SQIVND (reference sequence). In DNA, the CDR3 is TGTGCCAGTAGTACCGGGACAGGTAGCAAGACCCAGTACTTC. Its protein is CASSTGTGSKTQYF. The variable domain in full, completed from reference TRBV19 and TRBJ2-5, reads DGGITQSPKYLFRKEGQNVTLSCEQNLNHDAMYWYRQDPGQGLRLIYYSQIVNDFQKGDIAEGYSVSREKKESFPLTVTSAQKNPTAFYLCASSTGTGSKTQYFGPGTRLLVL.

This clone was observed a single time. This chain connects TRBV11-3 to TRBJ2-1; TRBD1 is a possible D gene (5 bases). V shed 4 bases and J shed 3 bases, with 7 bases lying between them. Germline lookup yields CDR1 SGHNT and CDR2 YENEEA. The CDR3 loop spans 13 amino acids. The CDR3 sequence: CASSSQGYNEQFF. The CDR3, as DNA: TGTGCCAGCAGCTCGCAGGGCTACAATGAGCAGTTCTTC.

This chain connects TRBV7-2 to TRBJ2-7; 7 nucleotides align to TRBD2. Germline lookup yields CDR1 SGHTA and CDR2 FQGNSA. J was trimmed by 5 bases and V by 7 bases; bases with no gene match: 8. This CDR3 comprises 13 residues. The CDR3 nucleotides are TGTGCCAGCAAGTTGGGCGGGGGACACGAGCAGTACTTC. Its translation: CASKLGGGHEQYF.

The rearrangement uses TRBV5-5 and TRBJ1-3; D is ambiguous. The length of the CDR3 is 14 residues. The germline gives CDR1 SGHKS, CDR2 YYEKEE (reference sequence). V gave up 0 bases and J gave up 0 bases, with 4 bases separating them. CDR3 region: CASSLESSGNTIYF. The CDR3, as DNA: TGTGCCAGCAGCTTGGAGAGCTCTGGAAACACCATATATTTT.

The genes are TRBV9 and TRBJ1-3; no clear D. Germline V gives CDR1 SGDLS, CDR2 YYNGEE. Trimming pared 0 bases from V and 0 bases from J, leaving 16 bases between. The CDR3 sequence is 18 residues long. CDR3 nucleotides: TGTGCCAGCAGCGTAGCTACGGCTGGGCAGAGCTCTGGAAACACCATATATTTT. Amino acids: CASSVATAGQSSGNTIYF.

The rearrangement joins TRBV5-6 to TRBJ2-6; 8 nucleotides match TRBD1. With V trimmed by 5 bases and J by 2 bases, 3 bases remained unmatched. Germline lookup yields CDR1 SGHDT and CDR2 YYEEEE. CDR3 length equals 15 residues. The CDR3 nucleotides are TGTGCCAGCAGTAAACAGGGGGCTGGGGCCAACGTCCTGACTTTC. As protein: CASSKQGAGANVLTF.

This clone showed up just once. The CDR3 spells CASSLRQGRNEQFF. The CDR3 DNA follows: TGCGCCAGCAGCTTGAGGCAGGGGCGAAATGAGCAGTTCTTC. The gene calls are TRBV5-1 and TRBJ2-1; D might be TRBD1 (6 bases). CDR3 size: 14 residues. Trimming left V 1 base short and J 7 bases short, with 12 bases between. In germline, CDR1 is SGHRS, CDR2 YFSETQ. Based on the CDR3 plus reference TRBV5-1 and TRBJ2-1, the full variable domain is KAGVTQTPRYLIKTRGQQVTLSCSPISGHRSVSWYQQTPGQGLQFLFEYFSETQRNKGNFPGRFSGRQFSNSRSEMNVSTLELGDSALYLCASSLRQGRNEQFFGPGTRLTVL.

V gene TRBV7-2 combines with J gene TRBJ2-1; tentative D call: TRBD2 (5 bases). Germline assignment: CDR1 SGHTA and CDR2 FQGNSA. Trimming cost V 1 base and J 10 bases, with 14 bases left between them. The CDR3 extends over 14 amino acids. CDR3 sequence reads: CASSLELLPGEQFF. CDR3 bases: TGTGCCAGCAGCTTAGAACTCCTCCCGGGGGAGCAGTTCTTC.

This chain links TRBV6-2 or TRBV6-3 with TRBJ2-5, with 10 bases aligning to TRBD2. This CDR3 is 15 amino acids long. Germline assignment: CDR1 MNHEY and CDR2 SVGEGT. V gave up 5 bases and J gave up 5 bases; unmatched junction bases: 8. DNA for the CDR3: TGTGCCAGCAGTCAGGTTAGCGGGGGGTCGGAGACCCAGTACTTC. It translates to CASSQVSGGSETQYF.

The chain is built from TRBV9 and TRBJ2-2, with 10 bases aligning to TRBD2. The CDR3 covers 16 residues. V was clipped by 9 bases and J by 6 bases; unmatched bases: 14. CDR1 and CDR2 (germline): SGDLS, YYNGEE. The CDR3 coding sequence is TGTGCCACCCAGGCGGCTAGCGGGAGTAACTCCGGGGAGCTGTTTTTT. Its protein is CATQAASGSNSGELFF.

J is TRBJ2-7 and V is TRBV7-9; no definite D call. The CDR3 is 15 amino acids. Germline CDR1 SEHNR, CDR2 FQNEAQ (reference sequence). V was trimmed by 1 base and J by 4 bases, leaving 14 bases between them. CDR3 sequence reads: CASSLDRQVRYEQYF. The CDR3 DNA reads TGTGCCAGCAGCTTAGATCGGCAGGTTCGGTACGAGCAGTACTTC. The variable domain in full, completed from reference TRBV7-9 and TRBJ2-7, reads DTGVSQNPRHKITKRGQNVTFRCDPISEHNRLYWYRQTLGQGPEFLTYFQNEAQLEKSRLLSDRFSAERPKGSFSTLEIQRTEQGDSAMYLCASSLDRQVRYEQYFGPGTRLTVT.